What follows are 13 T cell receptor beta chains derived from one specimen sequenced in a study of OX40 agonist ivuxolimab in advanced cancers. Assay: immunoSEQ multiplex PCR; the TCRdb copy retains only in-frame clones and omits some. The sample yields tens of thousands of clones, roughly 85% seen once. Sequencing used CD4+ or CD8+ T cells sorted from blood, obtained in a trial of the OX40 agonist ivuxolimab. These receptors were obtained from an adult with an advanced solid tumor such as melanoma, head and neck, liver or kidney cancer.

The chain carries TRBV7-2 and TRBJ2-7, with 9 bases matching TRBD1. J was trimmed by 5 bases and V by 2 bases; bases with no gene match: 7. The CDR3 has 15 residues. Germline values: CDR1 SGHTA, CDR2 FQGNSA. CDR3 DNA sequence: TGTGCCAGCAGCTTAACAGACAGGGGGACCCACGAGCAGTACTTC. Protein sequence: CASSLTDRGTHEQYF.

This clone was counted a single time. The V call is TRBV7-3, the J call TRBJ2-5; 8 bases are a match to TRBD2. V lost 5 bases and J lost 5; bases outside the gene matches: 13. CDR1 is SGHTA and CDR2 is FQGTGA in the germline V gene. The CDR3 extends over 16 amino acids. Here the CDR3 reads CASSPSGGASGETQYF. CDR3 nucleotide sequence: TGTGCCAGCAGCCCCTCGGGTGGGGCTAGCGGGGAGACCCAGTACTTC. Based on the CDR3 plus reference TRBV7-3 and TRBJ2-5, the full variable domain is GAGVSQTPSNKVTEKGKYVELRCDPISGHTALYWYRQSLGQGPEFLIYFQGTGAADDSGLPNDRFFAVRPEGSVSTLKIQRTERGDSAVYLCASSPSGGASGETQYFGPGTRLLVL.

This chain connects TRBV30 to TRBJ2-1; the D gene is possibly TRBD2 (6 bases). CDR1 GTSNPN and CDR2 SVGIG come from the germline V gene (reference sequence). The CDR3 has 17 amino acids. V lost 0 bases, J lost 0 bases, and 15 bases lay in between. Here the CDR3 reads CAWSVRSGGSSYNEQFF. The CDR3 nucleotides read TGTGCCTGGAGTGTACGGTCTGGGGGGAGCTCCTACAATGAGCAGTTCTTC.

The gene calls are TRBV9 and TRBJ1-1; no clear D gene. With 3 bases removed from V and 5 bases from J, the gap between germline ends came to 5 bases. The CDR3 covers 11 residues. Germline V gene data show CDR1 as SGDLS and CDR2 as YYNGEE. The CDR3 loop is CASSGGTEAFF. DNA of the CDR3: TGTGCCAGCAGCGGCGGTACTGAAGCTTTCTTT.

V and J are TRBV5-6 and TRBJ2-1, with 9 bases identical to TRBD2. Germline V gene sequence: CDR1 SGHDT, CDR2 YYEEEE. Unmatched junction bases numbered 10, after V lost 0 bases and J lost 6 bases. The CDR3 runs 17 residues. This chain's CDR3 is CASSLAPMGGGANEQFF. The CDR3 DNA is TGTGCCAGCAGCTTGGCCCCAATGGGCGGGGGGGCCAATGAGCAGTTCTTC.

The chain couples TRBV7-2 to TRBJ2-5; D gene ambiguous. Germline CDR1 SGHTA, CDR2 FQGNSA. Trimming took off 5 bases at V and 2 bases at J, with 12 bases between the two ends. This CDR3 is built from 14 residues. CDR3 in DNA: TGTGCCAGCAGCCCCTCCTCCTTTCAAGAGACCCAGTACTTC. It translates to CASSPSSFQETQYF.

This rearrangement joins TRBV5-4 to TRBJ2-2; no definite D call. The V end was cut by 0 bases, the J end by 0 bases, with 9 bases between. The CDR3 consists of 16 residues. The germline V gene encodes CDR1 SGHNT and CDR2 YYREEE (reference sequence). In DNA, the CDR3 is TGTGCCAGCAGCTTGGAAGTCAGCGCGAACACCGGGGAGCTGTTTTTT. This encodes CASSLEVSANTGELFF.

The rearrangement uses TRBV14 and TRBJ1-2, with unresolved D. This CDR3 is 12 amino acids long. Trimming took off 1 base at V and 3 bases at J, with 3 bases between the two ends. CDR1 and CDR2 (germline): SGHDN, FVKESK. CDR3 in DNA: TGTGCCAGCAGCCAAGGTGACTATGGCTACACCTTC. The encoded protein is CASSQGDYGYTF.

This clone was detected a few times. The chain uses TRBV5-8 and TRBJ1-2; D perhaps matches TRBD1 (6 bases). Germline CDR1 SGHTS, CDR2 YDEGEE. CDR3 length: 14 residues. Trimming removed 3 bases at V and 4 bases at J, with 13 bases between. The CDR3 spells CASSWGGGSYGYTF. CDR3 sequence (DNA): TGTGCCAGCAGCTGGGGGGGCGGGAGCTATGGCTACACCTTC.

The chain links TRBV5-6 to TRBJ2-7; D remains ambiguous. CDR3 length: 14 amino acids. The V gene lost 3 bases and the J gene lost 3 bases, with 13 bases spanning the gap. Germline CDR1 is SGHDT and CDR2 is YYEEEE. The CDR3 sequence: CASSSRTPIYEQYF. The CDR3 nucleotides are TGTGCCAGCAGCTCCCGGACCCCAATCTACGAGCAGTACTTC.

The chain links TRBV7-2 to TRBJ2-5; perhaps D is TRBD1 or TRBD2 (6 bases each). CDR3 length equals 16 residues. The germline V and J ends were trimmed by 5 bases and 7 bases, with 23 bases remaining between them. From germline, CDR1 is SGHTA and CDR2 FQGNSA. DNA for the CDR3: TGTGCCAGCAGCCTGCGACTAGTGGGGTCGACAGGGACCCAGTACTTC. Translating it yields CASSLRLVGSTGTQYF.

This clone was observed a single time. The J gene is TRBJ1-3, the V gene TRBV11-2; possibly TRBD1 for D (5 bases). Looked up from germline, CDR1 is SGHAT and CDR2 is FQNNGV. Trimming removed 5 bases at V and 3 bases at J, with 11 bases between. The length of the CDR3 is 14 residues. The CDR3 is CASSPPDNGNTIYF. Written as DNA, the CDR3 is TGTGCCAGCAGCCCCCCGGACAATGGAAACACCATATATTTT.

The chain is built from TRBV30 and TRBJ1-1; possible D gene TRBD1, 5 bases. V lost 3 bases to trimming and J lost 4 bases, with 21 bases between them. CDR3 length: 16 residues. Germline V gene sequence: CDR1 GTSNPN, CDR2 SVGIG (reference sequence). The CDR3 region is CAWRSGLRGGSTEAFF. CDR3 bases: TGTGCCTGGAGATCGGGCCTAAGGGGTGGGAGCACTGAAGCTTTCTTT.